These 27 T cell receptor beta chains originate from one sample sequenced in a study of T cells in Graves' hyperthyroidism and ophthalmopathy. It was RNA transcripts that yielded the amplified TCR beta CDR3 regions. Using the HTBI primer set, a first-round RT-PCR was run on the TCR CDR3. Each CDR3 protein is one row after TCRdb ran MiXCR on the multiplex PCR reads. The data hold about 760,000 distinct CDR3 sequences, with roughly a third observed a single time. Source material: blood. All receptors derive from a woman in her thirties or forties with Graves' hyperthyroidism.

In its sample, this clonotype was seen a few times. Compared with germline, one end of the junction differs, possibly owing to a read error. The chain has TRBV10-3 and TRBJ2-7; 7 bases are shared with TRBD2. The V gene's germline CDR1 is ENHRY and CDR2 SYGVKD. This CDR3 is built from 17 residues. The CDR3 sequence: CASSDARVLAATYEQYF. CDR3 coding DNA: TGTGCCAGCAGTGACGCGCGTGTCCTAGCGGCCACCTACGAGCAGTACTTC.

Worth noting for this clonotype: This could be a read error, since a much larger clone is one nucleotide away. The chain links TRBV19 to TRBJ2-7; no clear D gene. CDR3 length: 15 residues. From germline, CDR1 is LNHDA and CDR2 SQIVND (reference sequence). CDR3 residues: CASSIAAESTYEQCF. The CDR3 coding sequence is TGTGCCAGTAGTATTGCTGCAGAGTCCACCTACGAGCAGTGCTTC.

The chain joins TRBV7-6 to TRBJ2-7; 7 bases line up with TRBD1. The CDR3 sequence is 14 residues long. V was pared by 7 bases and J by 3 bases, with 9 bases of the junction left unmatched. Looked up from germline, CDR1 is SGHVS and CDR2 is FNYEAQ. CDR3 in amino acids: CASNPGTEFYEQYF. CDR3 nucleotides: TGTGCCAGCAACCCCGGGACAGAGTTCTACGAGCAGTACTTC.

This clonotype was observed a few times. The chain recombines TRBV20-1 with TRBJ2-5, with D tentatively TRBD2 (6 bases). The germline V and J ends were trimmed by 0 bases and 6 bases, with 8 bases remaining between them. Germline V lookup: CDR1 DFQATT, CDR2 SNEGSKA (reference sequence). CDR3 length: 12 amino acids. CDR3 in amino acids: CSAREGGQTQYF. CDR3 in DNA: TGCAGTGCTAGAGAGGGGGGTCAGACCCAGTACTTC.

This clonotype has a count of ten or more. The chain employs TRBV12-3 or TRBV12-4 and TRBJ1-2; D is ambiguous. V was cut by 3 bases and J by 2 bases, with 7 bases left in between. The CDR3 runs to 13 residues. The CDR3 nucleotides are TGTGCCAGCAGTTTTGGACGGAACTATGGCTACACCTTC. Translating it yields CASSFGRNYGYTF.

Details on this clonotype: The CDR3 does not end in the conserved phenylalanine or tryptophan, so this is likely a read error. V gene TRBV5-1 combines with J gene TRBJ1-5; 8 bases match TRBD1. Germline V gives CDR1 SGHRS, CDR2 YFSETQ. CDR3 length: 16 amino acids. V lost 4 bases to trimming and J lost 1 base; unmatched junction nucleotides: 7. The CDR3 DNA reads as TGCGCCAGCAGCCTAGGACAGGGATCCAGCAATCAGCCCCAGCATCTT. The encoded protein is CASSLGQGSSNQPQHL.

The chain links TRBV7-9 to TRBJ1-4; D unclear. This CDR3 has 16 residues. Trimming removed 6 bases at V and 8 bases at J, with 22 bases between. The V gene's germline CDR1 is SEHNR and CDR2 FQNEAQ (reference sequence). CDR3 in amino acids: CASSLLVNIPSEKLFF. The CDR3 coding sequence is TGTGCCAGCAGTTTATTAGTGAACATACCATCCGAAAAACTGTTTTTT.

J is TRBJ1-3 and V is TRBV29-1, with unresolved D. The germline V gene encodes CDR1 SQVTM and CDR2 ANQGSEA. The V and J ends lost 0 bases and 8 bases respectively, with 17 bases between them. This CDR3 is 15 amino acids long. The CDR3 nucleotides are TGCAGCGTTGAAGATCGGGGTAGCCATGGCTACACCATATATTTT. Its protein is CSVEDRGSHGYTIYF.

CDR3: CASSESVGENTDTQYF. The CDR3 nucleotides read TGCGCCAGCAGTGAGTCGGTAGGGGAAAACACAGATACGCAGTATTTT. The genes are TRBV10-2 and TRBJ2-3; maybe TRBD1 (5 bases). This CDR3 is 16 amino acids long. The V end lost 0 bases, the J end lost 2 bases, and 12 bases lay between the germline ends. CDR1 is WSHSY and CDR2 is SAAADI in the germline V gene.

The genes are TRBV13 and TRBJ2-3; D remains ambiguous. V was trimmed by 5 bases and J by 5 bases, leaving 8 bases between them. Per germline, CDR1 PRHDT and CDR2 FYEKMQ (reference sequence). The CDR3 has 12 amino acids. The CDR3 sequence: CASSEDLDTQYF. In nucleotides, the CDR3 is TGTGCCAGCAGCGAGGACCTAGATACGCAGTATTTT.

V and J are TRBV27 and TRBJ2-7, with 11 nucleotides matching TRBD1. Gene TRBJ2-5 matches the end of the DNA better, so the J call may be wrong. Germline V CDR1 and CDR2: MNHEY, SMNVEV (reference sequence). The CDR3 runs 16 residues. The CDR3 DNA reads as TGTGCCAGCAGTCCCGGGGACAGGGGGGCCCAAGAGACCCAGTACTTC. This encodes CASSPGDRGAQETQYF.

V is TRBV5-1 and J is TRBJ2-5; D is unclear. This CDR3 is 16 amino acids long. V was cut by 0 bases and J by 7 bases, with 19 bases left in between. Germline loops: CDR1 SGHRS, CDR2 YFSETQ. CDR3 sequence reads: CASSLDYWGRKRTQYF. The CDR3 DNA is TGCGCCAGCAGCTTGGATTACTGGGGAAGAAAGAGGACCCAGTACTTC.

This clonotype showed up just a few times. J is TRBJ2-5 and V is TRBV10-3; tentatively, D is TRBD2 (5 bases). Germline CDR1 is ENHRY and CDR2 is SYGVKD. Deletions cut 11 bases from V and 1 base from J, with 20 bases between. This CDR3 is 15 amino acids long. The CDR3 DNA sequence: TGTGCCGCCGCTAAGCAACTGGGAGTCCAAGAGACCCAGTACTTC. Its protein is CAAAKQLGVQETQYF.

The chain uses TRBV20-1 and TRBJ1-4, with D unresolved. Germline V gene lookup returns CDR1 DFQATT and CDR2 SNEGSKA (reference sequence). V was cut by 0 bases and J by 8 bases, with 10 bases left in between. The CDR3 spans 13 residues. The CDR3 nucleotides read TGCAGTGCTAGAGAACTAGAAACAGAAAAACTGTTTTTT. Encoded protein: CSARELETEKLFF.

This clonotype was observed at least ten times. The chain uses TRBV29-1 and TRBJ1-2, with TRBD1 matching 10 bases. Germline CDR1 reads SQVTM; CDR2 reads ANQGSEA. J was trimmed by 0 bases and V by 4 bases; bases with no gene match: 5. The CDR3 runs to 15 residues. The DNA for the CDR3 is TGCAGCGTTGGGGGACAGGGGACCACTAACTATGGCTACACCTTC. This gives the protein CSVGGQGTTNYGYTF.

J is TRBJ1-1 and V is TRBV12-3 or TRBV12-4, with 8 bases aligning to TRBD1. The CDR3 is 16 residues long. V was pared by 5 bases and J by 0 bases, with 8 bases of the junction left unmatched. Here the CDR3 reads CASSIRGPALNTEAFF. The CDR3 DNA sequence: TGTGCCAGCAGTATCAGGGGGCCGGCCTTGAACACTGAAGCTTTCTTT.

This clonotype has just one count. This chain joins TRBV19 and TRBJ2-3, with D possibly TRBD2 on 6 matching bases. This CDR3 contains 12 residues. Germline V lookup: CDR1 LNHDA, CDR2 SQIVND (reference sequence). V lost 5 bases, J lost 7 bases, and 10 bases lay in between. CDR3 in DNA: TGTGCCAGTAGTGCCCTAGCGAATACGCAGTATTTT. This translates into CASSALANTQYF.

The chain uses TRBV6-5 and TRBJ2-7; D may be TRBD1 (5 bases). This CDR3 has 14 amino acids. Germline V CDR1 and CDR2: MNHEY, SVGAGI. The V end lost 0 bases, the J end lost 6 bases, and 12 bases lay between the germline ends. CDR3 amino acids: CASSYSPGSVEQYF. The CDR3 nucleotides are TGTGCCAGCAGTTACTCGCCAGGGTCGGTCGAGCAGTACTTC.

On this clonotype itself: At one end the junction does not follow the germline gene, possibly because of a read error. This rearrangement joins TRBV7-2 to TRBJ2-7; tentatively, D is TRBD1 or TRBD2 (5 bases each). The germline gives CDR1 SGHTA, CDR2 FQGNSA. CDR3 length: 15 amino acids. Written as DNA, the CDR3 is TGTGCCAGCAGCTTAGGGTTAGGGGAGACCTACAAGCAGTACTTC. Protein: CASSLGLGETYKQYF.

The V and J genes are TRBV7-3 and TRBJ2-3, with 10 bases lining up with TRBD2. V lost 3 bases and J lost 4; bases outside the gene matches: 7. Germline CDR1 is SGHTA and CDR2 is FQGTGA. The CDR3 contains 16 residues. CDR3 coding DNA: TGTGCCAGCAGCTTGCGGACTAGCGGAGGCGCAGATACGCAGTATTTT. Translating it yields CASSLRTSGGADTQYF.

This rearrangement joins TRBV6-2 or TRBV6-3 to TRBJ1-3; possible D gene TRBD1, 5 bases. V was shortened by 0 bases and J by 0 bases, with 15 bases between the two germline ends. The CDR3 length is 18 residues. The V gene's germline CDR1 is MNHEY and CDR2 SVGEGT. CDR3 coding DNA: TGTGCCAGCAGTTACTCGAGGCAGGGATATTACTCTGGAAACACCATATATTTT. Translating gives CASSYSRQGYYSGNTIYF.

As for this clonotype: An end of the junction does not agree with germline; a read error may underlie this. The rearrangement uses TRBV7-9 and TRBJ2-7; 9 nucleotides match TRBD1. CDR3 length: 15 amino acids. Germline assignment: CDR1 SEHNR and CDR2 FQNEAQ (reference sequence). CDR3 sequence (DNA): TGTGCCAGCAGTGGGTCCGGGACAGGGCCCTACGAGCAGCACTTC. It specifies CASSGSGTGPYEQHF.

This clonotype came up a few times. The J gene is TRBJ2-2, the V gene TRBV19, with 9 bases aligning to TRBD1. The CDR3 has 16 residues. V lost 9 bases and J lost 5; bases outside the gene matches: 13. Germline V gene data show CDR1 as LNHDA and CDR2 as SQIVND (reference sequence). The CDR3 region is CASRRTQGAQTGELFF. DNA for the CDR3: TGTGCCAGCCGGCGTACACAGGGGGCGCAAACCGGGGAGCTGTTTTTT.

This chain links TRBV12-3 or TRBV12-4 with TRBJ1-5; TRBD1 is a possible D gene (6 bases). The CDR3 contains 16 residues. V was cut by 5 bases and J by 5 bases, with 19 bases left in between. CDR3: CASSPTGMVGDQPQHF. The DNA for the CDR3 is TGTGCCAGCAGTCCAACAGGGATGGTGGGAGATCAGCCCCAGCATTTT.

This clonotype was detected only a few times. This chain connects TRBV12-3 or TRBV12-4 to TRBJ1-2; 7 bases match TRBD1. The CDR3 is 15 residues long. The V gene end was trimmed by 5 bases and the J gene end by 4 bases; junction bases not matched to a gene: 10. CDR3 DNA sequence: TGTGCCAGCAGTCCTGCCCCCGGGACAGTCTATGGCTACACCTTC. Translated: CASSPAPGTVYGYTF.

In its sample, this clonotype was seen many times. The chain has TRBV2 and TRBJ2-7; a weak D match, TRBD1 (5 bases). Germline V gene sequence: CDR1 SNHLY, CDR2 FYNNEI. The CDR3 consists of 13 residues. Trimming cost V 6 bases and J 1 base, with 10 bases left between them. The CDR3 DNA is TGTGCCAGCAGAAAAGACAGTTCCTACGAGCAGTACTTC. This sequence encodes CASRKDSSYEQYF.

This clonotype was detected a few times. The V gene is TRBV19, the J gene TRBJ1-2; D not resolved. Trimming shortened V by 4 bases and J by 3 bases, and 9 bases separated the two germline ends. The CDR3 is 13 residues long. Per germline, CDR1 LNHDA and CDR2 SQIVND (reference sequence). CDR3 residues: CASSTGRYYGYTF. The CDR3 bases are TGTGCCAGTAGTACTGGTCGATACTATGGCTACACCTTC.